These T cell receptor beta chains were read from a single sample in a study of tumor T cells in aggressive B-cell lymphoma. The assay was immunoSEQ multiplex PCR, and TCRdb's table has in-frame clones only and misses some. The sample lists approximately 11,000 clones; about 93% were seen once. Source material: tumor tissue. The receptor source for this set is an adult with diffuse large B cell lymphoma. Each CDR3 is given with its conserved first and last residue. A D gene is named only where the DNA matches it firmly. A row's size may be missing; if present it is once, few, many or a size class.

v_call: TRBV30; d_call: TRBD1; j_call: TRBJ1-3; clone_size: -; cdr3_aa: CAWSRQGISSGNTIYF; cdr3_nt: TGTGCCTGGAGCCGACAGGGTATCTCTTCTGGAAACACCATATATTTT
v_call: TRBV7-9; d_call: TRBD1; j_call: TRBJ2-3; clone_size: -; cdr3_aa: CASSGRDRDFTDTQYF; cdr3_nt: TGTGCCAGCAGCGGGCGGGACAGGGACTTCACAGATACGCAGTATTTT
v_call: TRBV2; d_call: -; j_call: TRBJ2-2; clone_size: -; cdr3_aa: CASTRSRGNTGELFF; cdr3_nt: TGTGCCAGCACCCGCAGCAGGGGGAACACCGGGGAGCTGTTTTTT
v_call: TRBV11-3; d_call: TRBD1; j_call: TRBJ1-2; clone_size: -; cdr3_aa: CASSQRGKQGDYGYTF; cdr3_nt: TGTGCCAGCAGCCAAAGGGGTAAACAGGGGGACTATGGCTACACCTTC
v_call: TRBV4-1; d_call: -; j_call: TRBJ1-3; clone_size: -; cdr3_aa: CASSQGPKKGEAGNTIYF; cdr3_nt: TGCGCCAGCAGCCAAGGTCCTAAGAAAGGGGAGGCTGGAAACACCATATATTTT
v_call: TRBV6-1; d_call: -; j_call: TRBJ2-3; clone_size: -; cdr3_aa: CASSDRARADTQYF; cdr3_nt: TGTGCCAGCAGTGACCGGGCCAGGGCAGATACGCAGTATTTT
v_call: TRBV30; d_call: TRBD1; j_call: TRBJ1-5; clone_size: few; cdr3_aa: CAWGTGGYQPQHF; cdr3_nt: TGTGCCTGGGGGACAGGGGGTTATCAGCCCCAGCATTTT
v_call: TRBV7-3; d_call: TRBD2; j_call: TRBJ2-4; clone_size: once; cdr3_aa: CASSPRLAGNIQYF; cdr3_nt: TGTGCCAGCAGCCCCCGACTAGCGGGTAACATTCAGTACTTC
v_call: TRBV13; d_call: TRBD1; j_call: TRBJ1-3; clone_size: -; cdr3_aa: CASSLRGRGNTIYF; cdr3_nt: TGTGCCAGCAGCTTGAGGGGGCGAGGAAACACCATATATTTT
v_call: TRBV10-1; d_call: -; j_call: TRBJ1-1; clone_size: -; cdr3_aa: CASSVNLQGTEAFF; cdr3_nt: TGCGCCAGCAGCGTAAATTTACAGGGAACTGAAGCTTTCTTT
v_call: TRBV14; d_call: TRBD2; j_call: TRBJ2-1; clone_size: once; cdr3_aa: CASSQDRGLAGNYNEQFF; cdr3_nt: TGTGCCAGCAGCCAAGATAGAGGATTAGCGGGAAACTACAATGAGCAGTTCTTC
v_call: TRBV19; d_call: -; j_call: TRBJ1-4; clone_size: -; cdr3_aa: CASSLQGRAAINEKLFF; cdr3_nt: TGTGCCAGTAGTCTTCAGGGGAGGGCTGCAATTAATGAAAAACTGTTTTTT
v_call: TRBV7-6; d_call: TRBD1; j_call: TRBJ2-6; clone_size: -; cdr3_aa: CASSSVIRDRGFGANVLTF; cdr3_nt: TGTGCCAGCAGCTCAGTGATCCGGGACAGGGGATTCGGGGCCAACGTCCTGACTTTC
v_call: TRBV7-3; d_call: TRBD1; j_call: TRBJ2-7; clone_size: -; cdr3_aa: CASSLGAGGYEQYF; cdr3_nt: TGTGCCAGCAGCCTAGGGGCAGGGGGCTACGAGCAGTACTTC
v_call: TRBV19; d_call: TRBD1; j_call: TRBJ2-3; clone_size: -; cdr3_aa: CASSTTWAGGSSTDTQYF; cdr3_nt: TGTGCCAGTAGTACCACTTGGGCAGGGGGCTCTAGCACAGATACGCAGTATTTT
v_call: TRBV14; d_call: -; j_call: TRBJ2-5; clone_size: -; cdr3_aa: CAGSRTTLSRTQYF; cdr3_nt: TGTGCCGGCAGCCGGACTACCCTCAGCAGGACCCAGTACTTC
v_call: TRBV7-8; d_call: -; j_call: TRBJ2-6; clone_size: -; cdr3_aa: CASSPTLRRAGANVLTF; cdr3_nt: TGTGCCAGCAGCCCCACCCTCCGGAGAGCAGGGGCCAACGTCCTGACTTTC
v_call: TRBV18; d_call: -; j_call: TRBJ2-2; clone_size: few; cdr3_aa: CASSPGRNTGELFF; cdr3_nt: TGTGCCAGCTCACCTGGGAGGAACACCGGGGAGCTGTTTTTT
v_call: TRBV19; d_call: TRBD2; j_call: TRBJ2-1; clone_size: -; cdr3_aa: CASQWRSSGEQFF; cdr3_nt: TGTGCCAGTCAATGGCGGTCTAGCGGTGAGCAGTTCTTC
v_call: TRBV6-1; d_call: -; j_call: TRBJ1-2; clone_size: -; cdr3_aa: CASSDRGLYGYTF; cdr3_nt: TGTGCCAGCAGTGATAGAGGGTTGTATGGCTACACCTTC
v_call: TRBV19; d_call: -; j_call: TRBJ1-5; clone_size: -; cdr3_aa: CASKGIQGNNQPQHF; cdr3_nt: TGTGCCAGTAAGGGGATTCAGGGAAACAATCAGCCCCAGCATTTT
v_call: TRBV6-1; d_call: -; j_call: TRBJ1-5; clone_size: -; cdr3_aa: CASSEGRGGSQPQHF; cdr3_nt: TGTGCCAGCAGTGAAGGCAGGGGCGGGAGTCAGCCCCAGCATTTT
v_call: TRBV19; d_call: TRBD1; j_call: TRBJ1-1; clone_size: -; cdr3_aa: CASSNDRDTEAFF; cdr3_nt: TGTGCCAGTAGTAACGACAGGGACACTGAAGCTTTCTTT
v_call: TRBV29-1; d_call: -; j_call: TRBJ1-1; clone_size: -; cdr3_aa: CSVDWGWGNTEAFF; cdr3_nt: TGCAGCGTTGATTGGGGCTGGGGGAACACTGAAGCTTTCTTT
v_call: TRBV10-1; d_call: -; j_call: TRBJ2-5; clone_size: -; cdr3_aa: CASSGQGKRQETQYF; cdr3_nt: TGCGCCAGCAGTGGGCAGGGTAAAAGGCAAGAGACCCAGTACTTC
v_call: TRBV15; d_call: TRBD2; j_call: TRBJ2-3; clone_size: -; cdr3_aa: CTTSRDGLASGTDTQYF; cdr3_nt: TGTACCACCAGCAGAGACGGACTAGCCTCGGGCACAGATACGCAGTATTTT
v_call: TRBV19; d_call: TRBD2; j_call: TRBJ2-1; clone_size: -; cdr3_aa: CASSPGTSGGILAYNEQFF; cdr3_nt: TGTGCCAGTAGTCCGGGGACTAGCGGGGGAATTCTCGCCTACAATGAGCAGTTCTTC
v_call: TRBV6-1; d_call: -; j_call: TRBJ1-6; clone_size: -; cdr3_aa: CASSGRTYNSPLHF; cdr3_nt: TGTGCCAGCAGTGGGAGGACGTATAATTCACCCCTCCACTTT
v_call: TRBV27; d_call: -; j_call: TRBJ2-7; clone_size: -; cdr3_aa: CASSFGTESYEQYF; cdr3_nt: TGTGCCAGCAGTTTCGGCACAGAGAGCTACGAGCAGTACTTC
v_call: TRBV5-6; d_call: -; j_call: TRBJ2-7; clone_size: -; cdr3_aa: CASSFKGHLNYEQYF; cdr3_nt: TGTGCCAGCAGCTTCAAGGGACACCTTAACTACGAGCAGTACTTC
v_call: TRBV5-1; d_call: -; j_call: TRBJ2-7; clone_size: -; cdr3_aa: CASSLEQVVNEQYF; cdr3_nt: TGCGCCAGCAGCTTGGAACAGGTCGTGAACGAGCAGTACTTC
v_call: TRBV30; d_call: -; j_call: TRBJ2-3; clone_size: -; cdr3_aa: CAWTGWRTDTQYF; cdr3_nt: TGTGCCTGGACAGGGTGGCGCACAGATACGCAGTATTTT
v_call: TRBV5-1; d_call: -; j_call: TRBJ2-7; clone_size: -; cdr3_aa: CASSLMGPEQYF; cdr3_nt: TGCGCCAGCAGCCTTATGGGGCCCGAGCAGTACTTC